This TCR beta chain was recorded in a study of identical twins. Study-wide results and caveats: There was more out-of-frame TCR alpha sharing in monozygotic twins than models estimated.

TCRdb passed the 5' RACE reads through MiXCR, listing each CDR3 protein once. The top ten hold around 1.7% of the sample, which has 690,000 or so distinct CDR3 sequences, 5.5% to 6.5% seen once. Points on this clonotype: Its antigen remains unidentified.

Looked up from germline, CDR1 is SGHRS and CDR2 is YFSETQ. The CDR3 runs 14 residues. Trimming took off 4 bases at V and 3 bases at J, with 13 bases between the two ends. The clonotype originates from a young man in good health. This chain uses TRBV5-1 with TRBJ2-5; D gene uncertain. Sequencing was done on a sample of naive T cells sorted from blood. This chain's CDR3 is CASSAGKPKETQYF. CDR3 bases: TGCGCCAGCAGCGCCGGAAAACCGAAAGAGACCCAGTACTTC.